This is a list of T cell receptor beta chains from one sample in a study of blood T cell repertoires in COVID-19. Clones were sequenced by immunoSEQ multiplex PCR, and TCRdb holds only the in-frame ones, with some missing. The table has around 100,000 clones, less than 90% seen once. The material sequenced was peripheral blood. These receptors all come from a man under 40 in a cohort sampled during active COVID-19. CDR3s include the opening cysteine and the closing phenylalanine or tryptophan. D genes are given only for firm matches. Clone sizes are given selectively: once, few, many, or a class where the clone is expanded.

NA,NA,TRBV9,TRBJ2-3,TGTGCCAGCAGCGTAGAGTCCAGGGCGCTTACAGATACGCAGTATTTT,CASSVESRALTDTQYF
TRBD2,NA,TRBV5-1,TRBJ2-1,TGCGCCAGCAGCTCCCGGACTAGCGGGGGGGCCAATGAGCAGTTCTTC,CASSSRTSGGANEQFF
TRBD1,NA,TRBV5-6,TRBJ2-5,TGTGCCAGCAGCTTGAGGTCTACAGGGGGGCAAGAGACCCAGTACTTC,CASSLRSTGGQETQYF
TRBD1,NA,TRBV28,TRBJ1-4,TGTGCCAGCACCCAGGGGGCATTCGGCGAAAAACTGTTTTTT,CASTQGAFGEKLFF
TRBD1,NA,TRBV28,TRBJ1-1,TGTGCCAGCAGCTGGGACAGGGGGATGAACACTGAAGCTTTCTTT,CASSWDRGMNTEAFF
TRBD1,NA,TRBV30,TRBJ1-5,TGTGCCTGGGGGACAGGGGGCGGTCAGCCCCAGCATTTT,CAWGTGGGQPQHF
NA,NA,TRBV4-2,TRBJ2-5,TGTGCCAGCAGCCTCTTTCTTGCCCGGGAAGAGACCCAGTACTTC,CASSLFLAREETQYF
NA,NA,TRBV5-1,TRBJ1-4,TGCGCCAGCAGCTTGGAGCGTTCAACTAATGAAAAACTGTTTTTT,CASSLERSTNEKLFF
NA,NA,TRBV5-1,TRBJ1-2,TGCGCCAGCAGCCATAACCCCAGGACAAACTATGGCTACACCTTC,CASSHNPRTNYGYTF
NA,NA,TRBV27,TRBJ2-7,TGTGCCAGCAGTTTAGAATCGCCGGTCTACGAGCAGTACTTC,CASSLESPVYEQYF
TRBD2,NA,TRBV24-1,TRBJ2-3,TGTGCCACCAGTGATTTCCGGGGACTAGCGGGGGGTCGCCGAGATACGCAGTATTTT,CATSDFRGLAGGRRDTQYF
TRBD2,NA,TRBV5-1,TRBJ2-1,TGCGCCAGCAGCTTTACTAGCGGGAACTACAATGAGCAGTTCTTC,CASSFTSGNYNEQFF
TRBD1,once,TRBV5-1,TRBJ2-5,TGCGCCAGCAGACCCGGACAGGGCCAAGAGACCCAGTACTTC,CASRPGQGQETQYF
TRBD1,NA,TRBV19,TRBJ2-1,TGTGCCAGTAGACGGGGACAGGGGTTGCCGGGGGAGCAGTTCTTC,CASRRGQGLPGEQFF
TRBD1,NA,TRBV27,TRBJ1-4,TGTGCCAGCAGTTTACAGGGGGCTGGAGAAAAACTGTTTTTT,CASSLQGAGEKLFF
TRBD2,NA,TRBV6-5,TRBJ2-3,TGTGCCAGCAGTTACTATACTAGCGGGGCCACAGATACGCAGTATTTT,CASSYYTSGATDTQYF
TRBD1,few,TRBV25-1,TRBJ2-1,TGTGCCAGCGGGACAGGGTTTTACAATGAGCAGTTCTTC,CASGTGFYNEQFF
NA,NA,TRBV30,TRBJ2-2,TGTGCCTGGCGGTCAATCTCCACCGGGGAGCTGTTTTTT,CAWRSISTGELFF
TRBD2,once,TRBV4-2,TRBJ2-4,TGTGCCAGCAGCCAGGACCGGACTAGCGGGGGGGCCAAAACCAAAAACATTCAGTACTTC,CASSQDRTSGGAKTKNIQYF
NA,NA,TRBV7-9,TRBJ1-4,TGTGCCAGCAGCTCGAGGTGGTACGAAAAACTGTTTTTT,CASSSRWYEKLFF
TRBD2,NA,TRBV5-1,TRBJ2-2,TGCGCCAGCAGCCCGGGACTAGCGGGGGGCCCGTCCCCCACCGGGGAGCTGTTTTTT,CASSPGLAGGPSPTGELFF
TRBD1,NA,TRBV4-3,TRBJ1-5,TGCGCCAGCAGCCAACAGGGGGCCCTGCATCAGCCCCAGCATTTT,CASSQQGALHQPQHF
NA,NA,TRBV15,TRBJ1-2,TGTGCCACCAGCCTGAGGAAGGGGCTACGGACTAACTATGGCTACACCTTC,CATSLRKGLRTNYGYTF
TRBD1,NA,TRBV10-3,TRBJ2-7,TGTGCCATCAGTGCCTGGGACAGTTCCTACGAGCAGTACTTC,CAISAWDSSYEQYF
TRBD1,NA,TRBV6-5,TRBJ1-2,TGTGCCAGCAGCCCAGACAGGGTTAACTATGGCTACACCTTC,CASSPDRVNYGYTF
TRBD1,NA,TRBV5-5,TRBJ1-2,TGTGCCAGCAGCACCGGGACAGGGCTAATCCTATATGGCTACACCTTC,CASSTGTGLILYGYTF
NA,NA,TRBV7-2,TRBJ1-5,TGTGCCAGCAGCTTTGTTCAGGGGAGCAATCAGCCCCAGCATTTT,CASSFVQGSNQPQHF
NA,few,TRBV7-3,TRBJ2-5,TGTGCCAGCAGCTTAACTCGGTCCGAAGAGACCCAGTACTTC,CASSLTRSEETQYF
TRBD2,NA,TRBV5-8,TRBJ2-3,TGTGCCAGCAGCTTTCAACTACTCTCACTAGCGGGGGGGGATACGCAGTATTTT,CASSFQLLSLAGGDTQYF
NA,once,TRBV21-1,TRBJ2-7,TGTGCCAGCAGCAAGGGTCTAGCGGGGGGGCTCTACGAGCAGTACTTC,CASSKGLAGGLYEQYF
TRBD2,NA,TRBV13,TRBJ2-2,TGTGCCAGCAGCTTGTGGCGGGGGGGCTTTGCCGGGGAGCTGTTTTTT,CASSLWRGGFAGELFF
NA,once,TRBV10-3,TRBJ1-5,TGTGCCATCAGTGAGGCGGCAGGGAGGAGGCCCCAGCATTTT,CAISEAAGRRPQHF
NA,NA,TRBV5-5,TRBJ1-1,TGTGCCAGCAGCTTTTCCCCGGGGGGAGACACTGAAGCTTTCTTT,CASSFSPGGDTEAFF
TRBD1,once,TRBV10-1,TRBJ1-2,TGCGCCAGCAGTGAGTTGGCAGGGGGTATGTATGGCTACACCTTC,CASSELAGGMYGYTF
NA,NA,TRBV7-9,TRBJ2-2,TGTGCCAGCAGCTTAGTTAGCTACACCGGGGAGCTGTTTTTT,CASSLVSYTGELFF
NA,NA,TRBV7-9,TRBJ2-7,TGTGCCAGCAGCTTAGCAGGACAAAACTACGAGCAGTACTTC,CASSLAGQNYEQYF
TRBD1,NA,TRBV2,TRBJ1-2,TGTGCCAGCAGTCCCGGGACAGAGAATGGCTACACCTTC,CASSPGTENGYTF
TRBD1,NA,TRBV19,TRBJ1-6,TGTGCCAGTAGTATCATGGGACAGGTTGATAATTCACCCCTCCACTTT,CASSIMGQVDNSPLHF
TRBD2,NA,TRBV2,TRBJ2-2,TGTGCCAGCAGGGGACTAGCGACGAACACCGGGGAGCTGTTTTTT,CASRGLATNTGELFF
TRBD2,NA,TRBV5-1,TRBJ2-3,TGCGCCAGCAGCTTGATTAGCGGGGGGGCCGGTAGCGCAGATACGCAGTATTTT,CASSLISGGAGSADTQYF
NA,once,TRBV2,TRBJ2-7,TGTGCCAGCAGACTAACCTCTACCTACGAGCAGTACTTC,CASRLTSTYEQYF
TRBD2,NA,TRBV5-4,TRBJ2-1,TGTGCCAGCAGCTTTGACCTAGCGGGGGGCTACAATGAGCAGTTCTTC,CASSFDLAGGYNEQFF
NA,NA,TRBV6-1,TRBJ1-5,TGTGCCAGCAGTGAAACAGGATATCAGCCCCAGCATTTT,CASSETGYQPQHF
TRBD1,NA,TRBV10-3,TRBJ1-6,TGTGCCATCAGTGAGCGACAGGGAGGTTCTTATAATTCACCCCTCCACTTT,CAISERQGGSYNSPLHF
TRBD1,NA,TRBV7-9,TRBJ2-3,TGTGCCAGTAACTGGGACAGGGGACGTATAGGGCAGTATTTT,CASNWDRGRIGQYF
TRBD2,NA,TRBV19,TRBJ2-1,TGTGCCAGTAGTACGTTAGCGGGGGGCAATGAGCAGTTCTTC,CASSTLAGGNEQFF
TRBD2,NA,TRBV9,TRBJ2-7,TGTGCCAGCAGCGTAGCTAGCGGGGGGGCCTACGAGCAGTACTTC,CASSVASGGAYEQYF
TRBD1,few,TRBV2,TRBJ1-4,TGTGCCAGCAGTGGGACAGGGGTAGAAAAACTGTTTTTT,CASSGTGVEKLFF